The following is a T cell receptor (beta chain) sequence with its context. The count of this clone is one. The target of this receptor is not known. It has no much larger one-base neighbor in the sample; base qualities were not kept. This specimen comes from a study of cytomegalovirus exposure and HLA in healthy donors (dated by TCRdb to the late 2010s). Describing the broader study: An earlier analysis of roughly 610 of the donors reported 276 Gb of sequence data and 95 million to 140 million unique TCR beta sequences obtained from approximately 180 million T cells. In a later genetic analysis, genome-wide SNP genotypes for about three fifths of the 666 donors were used, and that subset was treated as a discovery cohort. On average, 235,054 unique TCR beta nucleotide sequences were sequenced per donor among fewer than 500 genotyped donors of the cohort, with roughly 18% of those sequences being non-productive. To decide whether each TCR beta V gene segment behaved as functional or pseudogenic, an earlier analysis of some 600 of the donors relied on high-throughput TCR beta sequencing. HLA typing included class I and class II loci at four-digit resolution. In addition to the first cohort of approximately 650 subjects, a separate validation cohort of approximately 110 different subjects was used. The aim of the study was to test whether cataloging public T cell receptors could identify signatures of past pathogen exposure. Donor age, sex, ethnicity and CMV serostatus were compiled alongside the repertoire data. Roughly 5 DR-DQ haplotypes were handled as single units for association and clustering, since linkage in the cohort was strong. In the later analysis, no new phenotypic data were used to find candidate immune exposures; instead, reliance was placed on TCR beta sequences and their occurrence across donors. Typing coverage differed by locus: A, B, C, DRB1 and DQB1 were typed in roughly 620-630 donors, DQA1 in about 510, DPA1 in 600 to 610, and DPB1 in approximately 450. Of the roughly 410 genotyped donors, 70% to 90% were placed in the genetic ancestry cluster associated with self-reported Caucasian donors. All discovery cohort repertoires had been generated on a single sequencing platform. In a later analysis, previously published TCR beta repertoires from 666 donors were re-analyzed and high-resolution HLA genotyping was added so that TCR occurrence patterns could be studied. To predict cytomegalovirus infection status, the study brought together high-throughput TCR immunosequencing, statistical association of individual TCRs with disease status, and machine learning. An early release that covered some 630 HLA-typed donors contained approximately 290 gigabases of sequencing data and 65 million to 100 million unique TCR sequences. The study used immunosequencing to profile the T cell repertoires of approximately 650 subjects and linked those repertoires to cytomegalovirus serostatus. Results and caveats for the whole study, not just this receptor: Linkage disequilibrium might explain the correlated functional status among segregating V segments, but an unknown experimental factor could not be excluded. Only TCR beta chains were sequenced in this cohort, and the absence of alpha or paired-chain data limited detectable features. The classifier was reported to diagnose cytomegalovirus status with high specificity and sensitivity in both the original and validation cohorts. According to a later genetic analysis, donors in an Asian-associated ancestry cluster had fewer N-insertions in productive TCRs than the approximately 650-donor mean. Roughly uniform sequencing depth across donors was assumed in presence/absence analyses, although this assumption may not hold. Because counts were too low, roughly 17 rarely observed V segments, including chromosome 9 orphons, were left out of the earlier analysis of a few hundred of the donors. Most TCR sequences were seen in very few donors, while some public TCRs were found in many individuals. The 87-base-pair reads could not distinguish some IMGT-functional V segments, including TRBV6-2 and TRBV6-3, so those segments were excluded. According to the authors, the approach could potentially be generalized to other disease states and immunological phenotypes. In vitro tests confirmed that a few of the cytomegalovirus-associated TCR beta chains recognize cytomegalovirus antigens. A group of highly shared sequence variants was considered likely to be a technical artifact of the sequencing pipeline. Because some donors lacked HLA typing at each locus, the association tests relied only on the typed subset. An earlier analysis of 450 to 750 of the donors showed that most TCR beta V segments appeared in productive rearrangements either about 90% or about 30% of the time, which broadly matched IMGT annotations. A further reported finding was that TCR beta sequences accurately predicted the HLA-A and HLA-B alleles for most subjects in the first cohort. In a later analysis, HLA-associated TCR beta chains were found to be more clonally expanded and to have lower generation probabilities than equally common non-associated chains. When HLA alleles, especially DR and DQ, strongly co-occurred, TCR associations were difficult to assign to individual alleles. An association between a missense DCLRE1C variant and V-gene and J-gene trimming of TCR beta chains was found in a later genetic analysis and replicated in an independent cohort. In a later analysis, most CMV-associated TCR beta chains were found to appear HLA-restricted, with HLA associations seemingly driven largely by CMV exposure. In a later analysis, TCR association rates were found to vary across HLA loci, with the most associated TCRs seen for DRB1 alleles and the fewest for HLA-C alleles. In a later analysis, over 15,000 TCR beta sequences were associated with specific HLA alleles at a false discovery rate of 0.05. The study listed 164 TCR beta chains as associated with cytomegalovirus. A later analysis reported that several top co-occurrence clusters appeared linked to parvovirus B19, influenza, CMV and Epstein-Barr virus. For the cohort, immune exposure information was limited to CMV serostatus.

The cohort comprised more than 550 healthy bone marrow donors. At the time of sampling, every cohort member was nominally healthy, though immune exposures that went unrecorded were likely present. The donor tested CMV seropositive, placing the donor among the roughly 270 seropositive members of the cohort. Every donor gave a peripheral blood sample, and the peripheral blood mononuclear cells from that sample were used for TCR beta sequencing. Genomic DNA extraction from the blood cell samples was performed with the Qiagen DNeasy Blood Extraction Kit. The method behind the library was the immunoSEQ multiplex PCR assay. For the multiplex PCR, a mixture combining 60 forward primers for TCR Vbeta segments and 13 reverse primers for TCR Jbeta segments was used. A multiplex PCR assay on genomic DNA amplified the CDR3 region of rearranged TCR beta genes. Amplified TCR beta libraries were sequenced as 87-base-pair reads on the Illumina HiSeq System. On the authors' methods: Across the 500 to 850 repertoires, a later analysis counted some 80 million unique TCR beta chains, 9.5 million to 12 million of which were shared by at least two donors. To remove PCR and sequencing errors, raw reads were error-corrected and collapsed into unique sequences using a nearest-neighbor algorithm that merged closely related sequences. V, D and J gene segments were assigned by aligning CDR3 sequences to IMGT reference sequences. For a sequence to be retained, a match of at least six nucleotides was required to both a V gene segment and a J gene segment. Rearrangements were called productive when the CDR3 lacked stop codons and stayed in frame with V and J; all others were non-productive. Following IMGT convention, CDR3 was defined as the stretch from the second conserved V-encoded cysteine up to the conserved J-encoded phenylalanine. The earlier analysis of 500 to 650 of the donors excluded any sequence lacking an unambiguous match to a single V gene segment. In an earlier analysis of a few hundred of the donors, a V segment was called functional when productive rearrangements were above 56.7%, and segregating when the standard deviation between donors exceeded 5%. A statistical classification framework was built for diagnosing cytomegalovirus status from the catalog of TCR beta chain sequences. V and J gene assignment, in a later analysis, came from comparing TCR nucleotide sequences with IMGT/GENE-DB human TR gene sequences. A later analysis assigned CDR3 sequences and most-parsimonious VDJ recombination scenarios with the TCRdist pipeline. A later analysis defined each TCR beta chain by its CDR3 amino acid sequence plus V-gene family, and excluded reads lacking a unique V-gene family. To address suspected cross-contamination and a sequencing artifact, a later analysis removed approximately 590 highly shared, low-generation-probability nucleotide sequences. In a later analysis, a clonal expansion index for each public chain was calculated from normalized within-repertoire ranks of inferred template counts. In a later analysis, generation probabilities were computed with a VDJ recombination model fitted to out-of-frame rearrangements, and the resulting probabilities were checked against IGoR. Hypergeometric tests were used in a later analysis to score TCR-TCR, TCR-HLA and TCR-CMV co-occurrence, with a repertoire-size bias correction applied to the TCR pairs. False discovery rates were estimated in a later analysis by permuting HLA or CMV assignments 20 times. In a later analysis, co-occurring TCRs were grouped using DBSCAN, with TCRdist sequence similarity added in when clustering inside HLA-allele-positive subsets. For co-occurrence clustering, repertoires with fewer than 30,000 or more than 120,000 public chains were excluded, along with about five repertoires with anomalous nucleotide sharing. The clones in this table, taken by TCRdb from immuneACCESS, are in-frame only. Not every clone is retained; where verified, under half of the shortfall comes from an unresolved V gene, and the cause of the rest is unknown. D and trimming come from the DNA, and the V and J calls and clone size come from that table. This sample holds about 150,000 clones; about three fifths were observed only once. In total, the top ten clones hold 7% to 8.5% of the sample.

Looking up the germline V gene yields CDR1 SGHDT and CDR2 YYEEEE. The CDR3 spans 15 residues, from the cysteine through the phenylalanine. Just CDR3 DNA is preserved here, 45 bases in frame from base 1. Between the V and J ends, shortened by 0 bases and 5 bases respectively, the junction contains 14 bases. The rearrangement combines TRBV5-6 with TRBJ1-1, with the D gene not confidently named. The sequence was obtained from a woman aged 55-69 years in good health and CMV-seropositive. Sequencing was performed on PBMCs. The CDR3 is CASSLEGSVVTEAFF. The DNA sequence reads TGTGCCAGCAGCTTGGAAGGCAGCGTGGTAACTGAAGCTTTCTTT.